A selection of T cell receptor beta chains follows, all from one sample in a study of CD8+CD57+ T cells in acquired aplastic anemia. MiXCR, run by TCRdb on the reads, gives a single entry per CDR3 protein. The sample lists approximately 190,000 distinct CDR3 sequences, around 47% occurring once. Sequencing was done on a sample of sorted CD4+, CD8+, or CD8+CD57+ T cells (not recorded which) from PBMCs. The receptors come from a human donor with aplastic anemia. The CDR3 runs from the conserved cysteine through the conserved F or W. The order of the fields is clone size, D gene, J gene, V gene, CDR3 DNA, CDR3 protein. D genes are given only for firm matches. Clone size is given for some rows only: seen once, a few or many times, or a class if the clone is expanded.

>many|TRBD2|TRBJ2-3|TRBV6-4
TGTGCCAGCAGTGACTCCGGGAGGGCAGATACGCAGTATTTT
CASSDSGRADTQYF
>NA|TRBD1|TRBJ2-1|TRBV19
TGTGCCAGTAGTTACGGGGACAGGGGGATCAATGAGCAGTTCTTC
CASSYGDRGINEQFF
>NA|TRBD1|TRBJ1-1|TRBV6-5
TGTGCCATCAGTTACAGGGGGCTTTTATCGGACACTGAGGCTTTCTTT
CAISYRGLLSDTEAFF
>few|TRBD1|TRBJ2-2|TRBV12-3/TRBV12-4
TGTGCCAGCAGTCCTTGGACAGGGAGGAGGACCGGGGAGCTGTTTTTT
CASSPWTGRRTGELFF
>NA|NA|TRBJ2-2|TRBV11-1
TGTGCCAGCAGCTTTTCTGGGGGTATAAACACCGGGGAGCTGTTTTTT
CASSFSGGINTGELFF
>many|NA|TRBJ1-5|TRBV20-1
TGCAGTGCTAGAGATATAGCGGATGGGTTAAATCAGCCCCAGCATTTT
CSARDIADGLNQPQHF
>NA|NA|TRBJ2-7|TRBV29-1
TGCAGCGTGGCCGGGCCCGGGGACGAGCAGTACTTC
CSVAGPGDEQYF
>once|TRBD2|TRBJ2-3|TRBV20-1
TGCAGTGCTCAACTAGCGGGGATCACAGATACGCAGTATTTT
CSAQLAGITDTQYF
>NA|NA|TRBJ1-5|TRBV9
TGTGCCGGCCGAGATCAGCCCCAGCATTTT
CAGRDQPQHF
>NA|NA|TRBJ2-7|TRBV20-1
TGCAGTGTCCTTACTGGGCAGGGCTTCTACGAGCAGTACTTC
CSVLTGQGFYEQYF
>NA|NA|TRBJ2-1|TRBV24-1
TGTGCCACCAGCCAGGGGAGCGAGGTATACAATGAGCAGTTCTTC
CATSQGSEVYNEQFF
>NA|NA|TRBJ2-7|TRBV20-1
TGCAGTGGGTTGGGGGGAGCTTCCTACGAGCAGTACTTC
CSGLGGASYEQYF
>few|TRBD1|TRBJ2-5|TRBV24-1
TGTGCCACCAGTGATCTGGGACAGGGGAGGGAGACCCAGTACTTC
CATSDLGQGRETQYF
>NA|TRBD2|TRBJ2-3|TRBV7-2
TGTGCCAGCAGCTACGGGGGGGCGACAGATACGCAGTATTTT
CASSYGGATDTQYF
>NA|NA|TRBJ1-1|TRBV7-9
TGCGCCAGCAGCCCTAGGGGGAACACTGAAGCTTTCTTT
CASSPRGNTEAFF
>many|NA|TRBJ2-7|TRBV13
TGTGCCAGCAGCTTAGCAGGGTCCTACGAGCAGTACTTC
CASSLAGSYEQYF
>many|NA|TRBJ1-5|TRBV6-5
TGTGCCAGCAGTCCCCGATGGGCTGCTAGCAATCAGCCCCAGCATTTT
CASSPRWAASNQPQHF
>few|TRBD2|TRBJ2-7|TRBV29-1
TGCAGCGGTAGAGAGTCTTTCCAGGGAGGGGAGCAGTACTTC
CSGRESFQGGEQYF
>NA|NA|TRBJ1-3|TRBV7-3
TGTGCCAGCAGCTCTAGTAAAAGAAACACCATATATTTT
CASSSSKRNTIYF
>NA|TRBD1|TRBJ1-1|TRBV15
TGTGCCACCAGCAGAGATGGGGACAGGGTCACTGAAGCTTTCTTT
CATSRDGDRVTEAFF
>many|NA|TRBJ2-5|TRBV12-3/TRBV12-4
TGTGCCAGCAGTTTTCTGGCCCATGGGACCCAGTACTTC
CASSFLAHGTQYF
>many|TRBD1|TRBJ2-1|TRBV29-1
TGCAGCGTTGACAGGGACAGGCGCCCCTACAATGAGCAGTTCTTC
CSVDRDRRPYNEQFF
>NA|TRBD1|TRBJ2-7|TRBV20-1
TGCAGTGCTAGAGATGCGACAGGGACGGTCTACGAGCAGTACTTC
CSARDATGTVYEQYF
>many|NA|TRBJ1-4|TRBV2
TGTGCCAGCAGTGAAAGGCAGGAGGCAACTAATGAAAAACTGTTTTTT
CASSERQEATNEKLFF
>many|NA|TRBJ2-7|TRBV11-2
TGTGCCAGCAGCCCAGGGAGGGGGCGGCGAGGATCCTACGAGCAGTACTTC
CASSPGRGRRGSYEQYF
>NA|NA|TRBJ2-7|TRBV7-4
TGTGCCAGCAGACTACACGGGAGCTCCTACGAGCAGTACTTC
CASRLHGSSYEQYF
>NA|NA|TRBJ2-2|TRBV5-1
TGCGCCAGCAGCTTAGGGGTGGAAACGATCACCGGGGAGCTGTTTTTT
CASSLGVETITGELFF
>NA|TRBD1|TRBJ1-5|TRBV9
TGTGCCAGCAGCGTAATGGGACAGAGGGCCCTTTCTAATCAGCCCCAGCATTTT
CASSVMGQRALSNQPQHF
>many|TRBD2|TRBJ2-7|TRBV7-2
TGTGCCAGCAGCCCCCGGGTAGCGGGAAATGAGCAGTACTTC
CASSPRVAGNEQYF
>many|NA|TRBJ1-1|TRBV5-1
TGCGCCAGCAGCTTGGGAGGGTCCCACATGAACACTGAAGCTTTCTTT
CASSLGGSHMNTEAFF
>NA|NA|TRBJ2-5|TRBV20-1
TGCAGTGCTAGAGGTAGCCAAGAGACCCAGTACTTC
CSARGSQETQYF
>NA|NA|TRBJ2-7|TRBV19
TGTGCCAGTAGTGCCTTGGACAGATACGAGCAGTACTTC
CASSALDRYEQYF
>once|NA|TRBJ2-5|TRBV7-3
TGTGCCAGCAGCTTGTTCACGGCAGAGACCCAGTACTTC
CASSLFTAETQYF
>NA|NA|TRBJ2-2|TRBV7-3
TGCGCCAGCAGCTTAACCAGAGGGGACACCGGGGAGCTGTTTTTT
CASSLTRGDTGELFF
>few|NA|TRBJ2-1|TRBV7-8
TGTGCCAGCAGCCTCGACCAGGGGAACGAGCAGTTCTTC
CASSLDQGNEQFF
>NA|TRBD1|TRBJ1-6|TRBV10-3
TGTGCCATCAGCCAAGACAGGGGGTTAGAATCACCCCTCCACTTT
CAISQDRGLESPLHF
>many|NA|TRBJ2-1|TRBV10-3
TGTGCCATCAGAGGACTGACAAATGAGCAGTTCTTC
CAIRGLTNEQFF